This T cell receptor beta chain originates from a study of T cell responses to AZD1222 COVID-19 vaccine. Study overall: The analysis combined second doses at about 4 or about 12 weeks. Findings of the study overall: In all cases, repertoires were sampled only after the peak T cell response.

Repertoires were generated with immunoSEQ multiplex PCR, while TCRdb's copy carries only in-frame clones and drops some. This table has about 120,000 clones, just over 90% appearing once. Comment on this clone: What it recognizes is unknown.

V dropped 4 bases and J dropped 3 bases, with 16 bases sitting between them. The CDR3 runs to 16 residues. Germline V gene lookup returns CDR1 PRHDT and CDR2 FYEKMQ (reference sequence). The sequence derives from an adult in good health. This sample comprised peripheral blood, obtained on day 0 of AZD1222 vaccination. The chain recombines TRBV13 with TRBJ2-4; D gene uncertain. CDR3: CASSWSGWGGKNIQYF. Here the CDR3 DNA reads TGTGCCAGCAGCTGGTCCGGGTGGGGTGGCAAAAACATTCAGTACTTC.